Sequencing of this T cell receptor beta chain was carried out in a study of blood T cell repertoires in COVID-19. Using immunoSEQ multiplex PCR, the repertoire was profiled, and TCRdb retains in-frame clones only, with some absent. Of 200,000 to 300,000 clones in the sample, around 84% were seen once. Sequencing was carried out using peripheral blood. This receptor was obtained from a woman aged 60-70 years with COVID-19, enrolled during active disease.

The CDR3 loop reads CASSLASGPNEQFF. CDR3 DNA: TGTGCCAGCAGCTTGGCTAGCGGGCCTAATGAGCAGTTCTTC. The chain employs TRBV7-6 and TRBJ2-1; 8 bases fit TRBD2. CDR1 and CDR2 (germline): SGHVS, FNYEAQ. The J segment lost 7 bases and the V segment lost 3 bases, leaving 5 bases of the junction unmatched. The CDR3 is 14 amino acids. The full variable domain, with the rest looked up from reference TRBV7-6 and TRBJ2-1, is GAGVSQSPRYKVTKRGQDVALRCDPISGHVSLYWYRQALGQGPEFLTYFNYEAQQDKSGLPNDRFSAERPEGSISTLTIQRTEQRDSAMYRCASSLASGPNEQFFGPGTRLTVL.